The rows below give T cell receptor beta chains drawn from one sample of a study of blood T cell repertoires in COVID-19. Measured with immunoSEQ multiplex PCR; TCRdb has only the in-frame clones, and not every one. The table has over 100,000 clones, about four fifths seen once; the top ten hold 4%. Material for sequencing was peripheral blood. Receptors were obtained from an elderly woman with acute or convalescent COVID-19. The conserved cysteine and the conserved F or W are not part of the CDR3 here. Size is stated for part of the rows, as once, few or many counts, or as a class when the clone is expanded.

>-|TRBJ2-6|TRBV9
ASSVGAVDSGANVLT
>few|TRBJ2-1|TRBV19
ASNLGGTRTNEQF
>once|TRBJ2-1|TRBV4-3
ASSQDRGGFDEQF
>few|TRBJ2-3|TRBV5-6
ASSSAIGGTDTQY
>-|TRBJ1-5|TRBV28
ASRNPTGGAGRPQH
>-|TRBJ1-5|TRBV2
ASSPDRINQPQH
>-|TRBJ1-1|TRBV27
ASSFLRTEGTEAF
>few|TRBJ1-2|TRBV5-5
ASSYGQYPPANYGYT
>-|TRBJ2-1|TRBV2
ASSEGGERVLEF
>-|TRBJ1-4|TRBV19
ASRGDSSPTTNEKLF
>-|TRBJ2-3|TRBV29-1
SERGGASGGTDTQY
>-|TRBJ2-5|TRBV19
ASSETSGETQY
>-|TRBJ1-6|TRBV5-1
ASSLGIASSYNSPLH
>-|TRBJ2-3|TRBV10-2
ASRGAGITDTQY
>many|TRBJ2-5|TRBV21-1
ASSKAPVRYLNSRQETQY
>-|TRBJ2-1|TRBV25-1
ASSALGDYNEQF
>once|TRBJ2-3|TRBV29-1
SVEDLASRRTDTQY
>-|TRBJ2-2|TRBV30
AWSLMFGELF
>-|TRBJ1-1|TRBV5-6
ASSKDRGRNTEAF
>-|TRBJ1-1|TRBV9
AGGTGINTEAF
>-|TRBJ1-3|TRBV19
ASRAEGGGNTIY
>-|TRBJ1-5|TRBV4-2
ASSQDLLQPQH
>-|TRBJ2-1|TRBV4-2
ASSQGWRGSNEQF
>-|TRBJ2-7|TRBV19
ASSIGTSGGYEQY
>-|TRBJ1-1|TRBV6-2/TRBV6-3
ASSYSGQGDGEAF
>few|TRBJ2-5|TRBV4-2
ASSPGLAGGQETQY